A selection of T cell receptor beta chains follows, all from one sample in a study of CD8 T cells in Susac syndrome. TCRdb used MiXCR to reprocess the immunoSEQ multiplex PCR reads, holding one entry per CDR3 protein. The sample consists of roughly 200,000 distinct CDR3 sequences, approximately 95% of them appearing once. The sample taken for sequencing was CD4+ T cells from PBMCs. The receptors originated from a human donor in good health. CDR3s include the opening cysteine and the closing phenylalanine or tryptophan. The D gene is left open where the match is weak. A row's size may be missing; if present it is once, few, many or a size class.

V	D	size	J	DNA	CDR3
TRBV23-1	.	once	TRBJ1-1	TGCGCCAGCAGTCAATTTCCGGGGCCGCCGAACACTGAAGCTTTCTTT	CASSQFPGPPNTEAFF
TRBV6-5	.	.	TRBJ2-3	TGTGCCAGCAGCCACCAGGCGGTTAGCACAGATACGCAGTATTTT	CASSHQAVSTDTQYF
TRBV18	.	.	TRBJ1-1	TGTGCCAGCTCACCACCGGTTGTCCTGGAAGGAGCTTTCTTT	CASSPPVVLEGAFF
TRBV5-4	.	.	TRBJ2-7	TGTGCCAGCAGCTTGGAGGGGCCCTACGAGCAGTACTTC	CASSLEGPYEQYF
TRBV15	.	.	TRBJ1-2	TGTGCCACCAGCAGAGAAGGAAAGGACGGACATGGCTACACCTTC	CATSREGKDGHGYTF
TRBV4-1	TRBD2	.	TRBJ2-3	TGCGCCAGCAGCCAAGCCCTAGCGGGGGTTTCCACAGATACGCAGTATTTT	CASSQALAGVSTDTQYF
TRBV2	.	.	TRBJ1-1	TGTGCCAGCAGTGAGTCAAACAGGAACACTGAAGCTTTCTTT	CASSESNRNTEAFF
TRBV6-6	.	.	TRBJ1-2	TGTGCCAGCAGTTCATCCCCAGGGTACAACTATGGCTACACCTTC	CASSSSPGYNYGYTF
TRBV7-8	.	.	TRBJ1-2	TGTGCCAGCAGCTCCTTAGCGGTGCAGGCACCTTCTAACTATGGCTACACCTTC	CASSSLAVQAPSNYGYTF
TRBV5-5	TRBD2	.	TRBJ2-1	TGTGCCAGCAGCCAAACTAGCGGGAGAACCTCCTACAATGAGCAGTTCTTC	CASSQTSGRTSYNEQFF
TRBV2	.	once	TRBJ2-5	TGTGCCAGCAGTATGCGAGGTCAGGGGGAGACCCAGTACTTC	CASSMRGQGETQYF
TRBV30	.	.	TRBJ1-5	TGTGCCTGGAGTGTCGGCCGGCTTAGCAATCAGCCCCAGCATTTT	CAWSVGRLSNQPQHF
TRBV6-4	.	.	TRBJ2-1	TGTGCCAACCGGGACCACTCCTACAATGAGCAGTTCTTC	CANRDHSYNEQFF
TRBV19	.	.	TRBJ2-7	TGTGCCAGTAGTATCAGGACTGCAAGCGAGCAGTACTTC	CASSIRTASEQYF
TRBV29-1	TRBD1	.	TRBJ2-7	TGCAGCGTGGACAGGACAGGGGGCTACGAGCAGTACTTC	CSVDRTGGYEQYF
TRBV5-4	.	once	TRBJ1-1	TGTGCCAGCAGCTTGTCCCACAGGAGCGCTGAAGCTTTCTTT	CASSLSHRSAEAFF
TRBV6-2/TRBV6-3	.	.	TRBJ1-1	TGTGCCAGCAGTTACCAGCCCGGTGAAGCTTTCTTT	CASSYQPGEAFF
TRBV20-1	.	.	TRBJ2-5	TGCAGTGCTAGAGCGTCTCACGCCCGGGAGACCCAGTACTTC	CSARASHARETQYF
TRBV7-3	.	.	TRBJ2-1	TGTGCCAGCAGCCTGGCCGCGGAGGGCCGTTTCCATGAGCAGTTCTTC	CASSLAAEGRFHEQFF
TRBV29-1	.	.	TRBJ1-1	TGCAGCGTTGAGGAATCGCAGAACACTGAAGCTTTCTTT	CSVEESQNTEAFF
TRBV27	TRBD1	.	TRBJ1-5	TGTGCCAGCAGTTTATCCGGGACAGGGCCCAATCAGCCCCAGCATTTT	CASSLSGTGPNQPQHF
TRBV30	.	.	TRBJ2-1	TGTGCCTGGAACGGGGGCCCCTACAATGAGCAGTTCTTC	CAWNGGPYNEQFF
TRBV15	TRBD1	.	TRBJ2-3	TGTGCCACCTTACGTACAGGGGACCCCACAGATACGCAGTATTTT	CATLRTGDPTDTQYF
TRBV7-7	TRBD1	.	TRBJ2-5	TGTGCTAGCAGCTTAGCGCGAGACAGGGAAGGTGGGCAAGAGACCCAGTACTTC	CASSLARDREGGQETQYF
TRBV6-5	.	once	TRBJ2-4	TGTGCCAGCAGTTATACGGGCAGGGTGCTAAACATTCAGTACTTC	CASSYTGRVLNIQYF
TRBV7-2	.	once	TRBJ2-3	TGTGCCAGCAGCTTGGGCTACCCCGGGCCAGATACGCAGTATTTT	CASSLGYPGPDTQYF